This T cell receptor beta chain is from a study of blood T cell repertoires in COVID-19. Per the original data handling: Nucleated cell counts were estimated from reference gene primer amplification. Libraries were prepared by immunoSEQ multiplex PCR; TCRdb keeps only in-frame clonotypes and omits some of them. V and J calls and clone size are those listed in that table; D and trimming were worked out from the DNA. The table lists 150,000 to 200,000 clones, about 79% of them singletons. The germline CDR1 and CDR2 sequences are MNHNS and SASEGT. V shed 5 bases and J 8 bases; nucleotides not matched to a gene: 8. This CDR3 has 14 amino acids.

The chain joins TRBV6-1 to TRBJ2-1, with 8 bases identical to TRBD2. Sequenced material: peripheral blood. The receptor comes from a woman in her seventies with acute or convalescent COVID-19. The CDR3, as DNA: TGTGCCAGCAGTCCTGATCTAGCGGGCTATGAGCAGTTCTTC. It codes for CASSPDLAGYEQFF.